Reported below is one T cell receptor (beta chain). The entry originates in a study of T cell responses to AZD1222 COVID-19 vaccine. The CDR3 has 16 amino acids. V was cut by 4 bases and J by 2 bases, with 18 bases left in between. Germline loops: CDR1 SGHRS, CDR2 YFSETQ. Clones were sequenced by immunoSEQ multiplex PCR, and TCRdb holds only the in-frame ones, with some missing. Among 130,000 or so clones listed, 75% to 90% were seen once. The sample consisted of peripheral blood, taken on day 0 of AZD1222 vaccination. This sequence joins TRBV5-1 and TRBJ1-1, with D tentatively TRBD1 (5 bases). The TCR was taken from an adult in good health. CDR3 DNA: TGCGCCAGCAGCGTAGGACTTAGGGACGATAACACTGAAGCTTTCTTT. This sequence encodes CASSVGLRDDNTEAFF.